This T cell receptor beta chain was retrieved from a study of T cell responses to AZD1222 COVID-19 vaccine. Using immunoSEQ multiplex PCR, the repertoire was profiled, and TCRdb retains in-frame clones only, with some absent. The table has more than 85,000 clones, just under 95% seen once. Trimming removed 5 bases at V and 10 bases at J, with 20 bases between. Looked up from germline, CDR1 is MNHEY and CDR2 is SVGEGT. The CDR3 has 14 residues. This TCR was sampled from an adult who received the AZD1222 COVID-19 vaccine. Sequencing was performed on peripheral blood, taken 28 days after the second AZD1222 dose. The V gene is TRBV6-2 or TRBV6-3, the J gene TRBJ1-1; possible D gene TRBD1, 6 bases. The CDR3 is CASSRIPTGSGAFF. The CDR3 coding sequence is TGTGCCAGCAGTCGCATACCTACAGGGTCGGGAGCTTTCTTT.